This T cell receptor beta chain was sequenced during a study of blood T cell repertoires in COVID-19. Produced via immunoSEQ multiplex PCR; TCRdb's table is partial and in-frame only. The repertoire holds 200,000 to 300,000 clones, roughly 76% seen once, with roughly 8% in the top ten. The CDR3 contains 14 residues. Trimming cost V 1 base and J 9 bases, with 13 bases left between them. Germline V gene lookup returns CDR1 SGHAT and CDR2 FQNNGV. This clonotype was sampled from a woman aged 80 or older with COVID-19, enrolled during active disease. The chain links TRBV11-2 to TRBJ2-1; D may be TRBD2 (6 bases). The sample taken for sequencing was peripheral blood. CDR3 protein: CASSLVPGVGEQFF. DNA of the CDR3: TGTGCCAGCAGCTTAGTTCCGGGAGTCGGTGAGCAGTTCTTC.